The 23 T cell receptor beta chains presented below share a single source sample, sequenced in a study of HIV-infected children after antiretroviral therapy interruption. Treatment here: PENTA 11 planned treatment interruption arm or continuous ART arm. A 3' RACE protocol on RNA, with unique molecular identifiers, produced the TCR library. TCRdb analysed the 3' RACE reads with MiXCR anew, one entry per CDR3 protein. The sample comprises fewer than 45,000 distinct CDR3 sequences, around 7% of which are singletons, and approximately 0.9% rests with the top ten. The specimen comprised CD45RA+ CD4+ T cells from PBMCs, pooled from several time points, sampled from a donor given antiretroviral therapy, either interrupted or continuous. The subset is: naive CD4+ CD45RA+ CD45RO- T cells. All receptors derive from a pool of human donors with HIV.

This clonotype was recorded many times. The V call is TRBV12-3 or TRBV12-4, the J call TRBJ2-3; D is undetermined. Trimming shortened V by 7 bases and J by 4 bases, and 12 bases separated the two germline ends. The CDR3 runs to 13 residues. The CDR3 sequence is CASMARRPDTQYF. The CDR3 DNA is TGTGCCAGCATGGCCCGGCGCCCAGATACGCAGTATTTT.

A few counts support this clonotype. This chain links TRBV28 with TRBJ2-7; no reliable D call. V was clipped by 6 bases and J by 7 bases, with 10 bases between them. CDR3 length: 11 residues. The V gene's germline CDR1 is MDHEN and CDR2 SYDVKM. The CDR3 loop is CASRLYEEQYF. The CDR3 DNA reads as TGTGCCAGCAGGCTTTACGAAGAGCAGTACTTC.

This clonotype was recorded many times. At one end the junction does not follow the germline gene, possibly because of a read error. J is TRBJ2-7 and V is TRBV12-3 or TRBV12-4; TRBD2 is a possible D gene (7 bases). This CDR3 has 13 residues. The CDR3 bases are TGTGCAAGCAGCTTACTGGGGGGGCGCGAACAGTACTTC. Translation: CASSLLGGREQYF.

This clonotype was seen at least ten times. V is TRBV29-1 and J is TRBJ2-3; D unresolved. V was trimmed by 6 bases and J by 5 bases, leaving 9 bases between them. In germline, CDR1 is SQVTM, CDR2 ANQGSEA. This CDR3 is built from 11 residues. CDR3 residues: CSVVKGDTQYF. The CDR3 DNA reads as TGCAGCGTCGTAAAAGGAGATACGCAGTATTTT.

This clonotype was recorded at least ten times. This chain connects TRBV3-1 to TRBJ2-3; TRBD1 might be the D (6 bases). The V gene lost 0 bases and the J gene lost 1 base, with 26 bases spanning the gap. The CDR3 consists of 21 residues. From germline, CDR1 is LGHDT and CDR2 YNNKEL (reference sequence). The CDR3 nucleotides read TGTGCCAGCAGCCAAGAGCCCGTCAGGGGCGCAAGCAGATACGGCACAGATACGCAGTATTTT. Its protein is CASSQEPVRGASRYGTDTQYF.

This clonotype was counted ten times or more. The CDR3 loop reads CASSQGVAGPDTQYF. CDR3 DNA sequence: TGTGCCAGCAGCCAAGGGGTGGCAGGGCCAGATACGCAGTATTTT. This sequence joins TRBV14 and TRBJ2-3; D may be TRBD1 (5 bases). V lost 1 base and J 4 bases, leaving 12 bases between the germline ends. Germline loops: CDR1 SGHDN, CDR2 FVKESK. This CDR3 region has 15 residues.

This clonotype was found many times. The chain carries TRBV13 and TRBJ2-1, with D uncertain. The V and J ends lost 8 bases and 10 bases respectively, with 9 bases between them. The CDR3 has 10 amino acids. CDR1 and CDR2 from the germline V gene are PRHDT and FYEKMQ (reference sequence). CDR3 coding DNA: TGTGCCAGCTCTCTCGGGGAGCAGTTCTTC. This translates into CASSLGEQFF.

Written as DNA, the CDR3 is TGTGCCAGTAGTATAGCGAGCGGGCGGCAAATCCGCTCTGGGGCCAACGTCCTGACTTTC. The encoded protein is CASSIASGRQIRSGANVLTF. The chain links TRBV19 to TRBJ2-6, with D maybe TRBD2 (6 bases). The CDR3 consists of 20 residues. The germline V and J ends were trimmed by 1 base and 0 bases, with 19 bases remaining between them. Germline-derived CDR1 and CDR2 are LNHDA and SQIVND (reference sequence). Complete variable domain (other parts from reference TRBV19 and TRBJ2-6): DGGITQSPKYLFRKEGQNVTLSCEQNLNHDAMYWYRQDPGQGLRLIYYSQIVNDFQKGDIAEGYSVSREKKESFPLTVTSAQKNPTAFYLCASSIASGRQIRSGANVLTFGAGSRLTVL.

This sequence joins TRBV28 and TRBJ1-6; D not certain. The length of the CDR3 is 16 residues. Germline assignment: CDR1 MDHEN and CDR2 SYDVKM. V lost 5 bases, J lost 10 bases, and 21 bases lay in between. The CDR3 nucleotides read TGTGCCAGCAGTCCGTACCTAGACGGATCGGGCTCACCCCTCCACTTT. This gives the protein CASSPYLDGSGSPLHF.

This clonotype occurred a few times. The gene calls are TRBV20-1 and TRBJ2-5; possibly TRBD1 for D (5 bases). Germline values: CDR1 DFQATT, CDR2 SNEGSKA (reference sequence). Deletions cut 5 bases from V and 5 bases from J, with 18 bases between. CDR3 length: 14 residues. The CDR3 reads CSARSHRSRETQYF. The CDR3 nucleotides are TGCAGTGCTCGTTCTCACAGGTCTAGGGAGACCCAGTACTTC.

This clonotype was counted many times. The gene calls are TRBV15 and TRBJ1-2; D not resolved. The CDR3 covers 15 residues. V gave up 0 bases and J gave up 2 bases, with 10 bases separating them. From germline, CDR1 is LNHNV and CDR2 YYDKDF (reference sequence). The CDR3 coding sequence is TGTGCCACCAGCAGAGAGAACTACGGAAACTATGGCTACACCTTC. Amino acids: CATSRENYGNYGYTF.

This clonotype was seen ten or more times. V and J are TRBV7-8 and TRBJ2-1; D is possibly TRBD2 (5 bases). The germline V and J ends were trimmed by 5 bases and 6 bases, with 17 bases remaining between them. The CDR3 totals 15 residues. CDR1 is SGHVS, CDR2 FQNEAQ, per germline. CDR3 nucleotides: TGTGCCAGCAGCCCGGGAAGGGTGCGCTTCAATGAGCAGTTCTTC. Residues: CASSPGRVRFNEQFF.

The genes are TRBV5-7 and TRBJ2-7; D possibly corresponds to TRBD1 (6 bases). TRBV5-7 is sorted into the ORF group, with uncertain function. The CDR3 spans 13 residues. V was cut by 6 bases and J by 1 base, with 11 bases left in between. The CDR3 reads CASIQGPSYEQYF. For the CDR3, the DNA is TGTGCCAGCATTCAGGGGCCTTCCTACGAGCAGTACTTC.

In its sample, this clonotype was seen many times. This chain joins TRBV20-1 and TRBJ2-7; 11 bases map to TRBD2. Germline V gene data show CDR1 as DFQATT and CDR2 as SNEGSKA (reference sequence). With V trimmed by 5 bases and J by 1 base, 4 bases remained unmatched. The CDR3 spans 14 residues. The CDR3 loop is CSASLAGVSYEQYF. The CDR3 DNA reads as TGCAGTGCTTCACTAGCGGGAGTATCCTACGAGCAGTACTTC.

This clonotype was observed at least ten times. CDR3 bases: TGTGCCAGCAGTTCCTTCGACAGACCCTATGGCTACACCTTC. Protein product: CASSSFDRPYGYTF. The chain uses TRBV12-3 or TRBV12-4 and TRBJ1-2; TRBD1 is a possible D gene (5 bases). Trimming removed 4 bases at V and 4 bases at J, with 13 bases between. This CDR3 has 14 amino acids.

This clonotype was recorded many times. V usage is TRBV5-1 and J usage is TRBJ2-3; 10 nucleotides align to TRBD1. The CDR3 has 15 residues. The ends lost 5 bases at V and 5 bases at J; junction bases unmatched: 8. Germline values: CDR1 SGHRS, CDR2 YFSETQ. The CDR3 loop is CASRGTGAVRDTQYF. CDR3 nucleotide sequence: TGCGCCAGCAGAGGGACAGGGGCAGTTCGAGATACGCAGTATTTT.

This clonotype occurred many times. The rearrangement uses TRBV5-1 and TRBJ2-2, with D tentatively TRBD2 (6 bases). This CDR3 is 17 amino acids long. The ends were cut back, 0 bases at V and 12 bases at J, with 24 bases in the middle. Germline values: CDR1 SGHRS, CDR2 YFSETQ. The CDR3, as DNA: TGCGCCAGCAGCTTGGGACTAGAACACCGGGGAGCCCCCCAGCTGTTTTTT. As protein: CASSLGLEHRGAPQLFF.

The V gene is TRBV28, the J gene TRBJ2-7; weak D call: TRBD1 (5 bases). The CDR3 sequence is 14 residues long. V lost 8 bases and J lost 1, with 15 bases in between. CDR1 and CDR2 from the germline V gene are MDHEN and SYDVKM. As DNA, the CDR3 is TGTGCCAGCGGGGCACACCACGGGTCCTACGAGCAGTACTTC. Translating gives CASGAHHGSYEQYF.

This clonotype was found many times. The CDR3 DNA is TGTGCCAGCAGTCCGACTGGGTTCGGCAATCAGCCCCAGCATTTT. It yields the protein CASSPTGFGNQPQHF. This chain joins TRBV27 and TRBJ1-5; D ambiguous. The CDR3 has 15 amino acids. In germline, CDR1 is MNHEY, CDR2 SMNVEV (reference sequence). Trimming pared 5 bases from V and 2 bases from J, leaving 13 bases between.

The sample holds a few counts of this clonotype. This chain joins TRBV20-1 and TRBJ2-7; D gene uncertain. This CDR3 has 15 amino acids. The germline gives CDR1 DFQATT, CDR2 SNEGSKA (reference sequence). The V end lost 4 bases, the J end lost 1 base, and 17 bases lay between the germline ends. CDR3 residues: CSAKPSPRPSYEQYF. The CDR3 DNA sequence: TGCAGTGCTAAGCCGTCCCCTAGACCTTCCTACGAGCAGTACTTC.

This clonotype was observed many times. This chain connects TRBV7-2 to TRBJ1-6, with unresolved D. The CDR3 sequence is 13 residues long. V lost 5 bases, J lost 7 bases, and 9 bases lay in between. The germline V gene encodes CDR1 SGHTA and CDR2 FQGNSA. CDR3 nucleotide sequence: TGTGCCAGCAGCCTTGACGGAAATTCACCCCTCCACTTT. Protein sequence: CASSLDGNSPLHF.

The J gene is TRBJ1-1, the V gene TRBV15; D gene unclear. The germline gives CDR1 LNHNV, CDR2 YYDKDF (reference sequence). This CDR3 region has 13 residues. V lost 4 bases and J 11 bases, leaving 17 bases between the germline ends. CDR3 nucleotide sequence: TGTGCCACCAGCACCCCCCCCAAGAGGGAGGCTTTCTTT. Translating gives CATSTPPKREAFF. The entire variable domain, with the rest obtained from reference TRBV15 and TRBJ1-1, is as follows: DAMVIQNPRYQVTQFGKPVTLSCSQTLNHNVMYWYQQKSSQAPKLLFHYYDKDFNNEADTPDNFQSRRPNTSFCFLDIRSPGLGDTAMYLCATSTPPKREAFFGQGTRLTVV.

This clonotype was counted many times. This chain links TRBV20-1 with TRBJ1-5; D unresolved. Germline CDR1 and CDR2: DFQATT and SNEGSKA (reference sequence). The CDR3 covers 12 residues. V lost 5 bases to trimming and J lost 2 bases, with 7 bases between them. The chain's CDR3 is CSASDGNQPQHF. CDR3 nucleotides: TGCAGTGCTTCTGACGGCAATCAGCCCCAGCATTTT.